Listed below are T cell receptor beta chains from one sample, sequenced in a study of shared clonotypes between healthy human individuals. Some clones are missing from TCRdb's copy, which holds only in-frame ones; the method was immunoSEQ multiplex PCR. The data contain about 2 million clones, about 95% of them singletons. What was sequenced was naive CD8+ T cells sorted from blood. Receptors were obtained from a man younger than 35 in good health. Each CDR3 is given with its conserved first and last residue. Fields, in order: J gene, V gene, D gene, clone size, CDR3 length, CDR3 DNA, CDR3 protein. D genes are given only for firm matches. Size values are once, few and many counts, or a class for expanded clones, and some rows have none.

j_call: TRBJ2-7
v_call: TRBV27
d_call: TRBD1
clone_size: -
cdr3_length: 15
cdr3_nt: TGTGCCAGCAGTACCGGGGACAGGGCCCCCTCCGAGCAGTACTTC
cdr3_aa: CASSTGDRAPSEQYF

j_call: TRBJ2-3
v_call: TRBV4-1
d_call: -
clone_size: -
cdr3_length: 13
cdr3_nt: TGCGCCAGCAGCCAAGGCACAGAAGATACGCAGTATTTT
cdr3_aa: CASSQGTEDTQYF

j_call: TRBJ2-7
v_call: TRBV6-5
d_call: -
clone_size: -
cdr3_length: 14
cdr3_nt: TGTGCCAGCAGCCCTGAGGCCATCAGGTACGAGCAGTACTTC
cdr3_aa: CASSPEAIRYEQYF

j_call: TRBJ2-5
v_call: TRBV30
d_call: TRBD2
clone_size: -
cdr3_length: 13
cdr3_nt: TGTGCCTGGACTAGCGGGAGTTCAGAGACCCAGTACTTC
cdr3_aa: CAWTSGSSETQYF

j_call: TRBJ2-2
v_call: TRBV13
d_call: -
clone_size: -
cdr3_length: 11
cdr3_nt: TGTGCCAGCAGCTATCACGGGGAGCTGTTTTTT
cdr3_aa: CASSYHGELFF

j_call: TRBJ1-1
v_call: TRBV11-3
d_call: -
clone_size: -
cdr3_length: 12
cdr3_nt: TGTGCCAGCAGCTTACCCCGCGGCAAAGCTTTCTTT
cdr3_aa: CASSLPRGKAFF

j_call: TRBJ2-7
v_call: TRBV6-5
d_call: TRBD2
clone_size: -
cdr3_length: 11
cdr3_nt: TGTGCCAGCGGGTGGGGGGGTTCTACGTACTTC
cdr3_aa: CASGWGGSTYF

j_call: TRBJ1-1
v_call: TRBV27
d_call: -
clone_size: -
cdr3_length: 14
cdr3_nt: TGTGCCAGCAGTTTCCTAGGGGGGGGCACTGAAGCTTTCTTT
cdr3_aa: CASSFLGGGTEAFF

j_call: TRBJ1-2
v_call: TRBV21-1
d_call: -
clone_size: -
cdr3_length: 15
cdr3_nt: TGTGCCAGCAACGACCGGGACAGGCCGCCCTATGGCTACACCTTC
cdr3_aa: CASNDRDRPPYGYTF

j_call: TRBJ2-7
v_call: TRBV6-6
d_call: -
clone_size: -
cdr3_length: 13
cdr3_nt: TGTGCCAGCAGTTCGGGACGGACCTACGAGCAGTACTTC
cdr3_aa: CASSSGRTYEQYF

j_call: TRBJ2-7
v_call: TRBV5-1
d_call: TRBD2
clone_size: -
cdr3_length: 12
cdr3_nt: TGCGCCAGCAGCGGGGACTACTACGAGCAGTACTTC
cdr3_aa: CASSGDYYEQYF

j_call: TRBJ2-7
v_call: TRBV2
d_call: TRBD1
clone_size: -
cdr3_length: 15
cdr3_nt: TGTGCCAGCAGTGAGTGGGACAGCGCTTCCTACGAGCAGTACTTC
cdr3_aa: CASSEWDSASYEQYF

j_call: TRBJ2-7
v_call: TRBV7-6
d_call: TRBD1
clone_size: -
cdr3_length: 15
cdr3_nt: TGTGCCAGCAGCTTAGGGACAGGGGACCCCTACGAGCAGTACTTC
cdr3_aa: CASSLGTGDPYEQYF

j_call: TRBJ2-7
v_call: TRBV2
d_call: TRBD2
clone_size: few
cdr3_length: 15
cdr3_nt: TGTGCCAGCAGTCCTACCGGGACTAGCCGTTCCGAGCAGTACTTC
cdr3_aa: CASSPTGTSRSEQYF

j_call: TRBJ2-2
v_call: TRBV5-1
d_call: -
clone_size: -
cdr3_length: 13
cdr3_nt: TGCGCCAGCAGCGCGACAAACACCGGGGAGCTGTTTTTT
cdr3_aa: CASSATNTGELFF

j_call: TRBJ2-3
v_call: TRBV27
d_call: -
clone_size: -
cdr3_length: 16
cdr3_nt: TGTGCCAGCAGTTTAGTAGTCGGGCACAGCACAGATACGCAGTATTTT
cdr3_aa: CASSLVVGHSTDTQYF

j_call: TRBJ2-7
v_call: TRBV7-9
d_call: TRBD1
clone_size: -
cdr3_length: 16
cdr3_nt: TGTGCCAGCAGCCCACCGACAGGGAGTTTTCCCTACGAGCAGTACTTC
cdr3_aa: CASSPPTGSFPYEQYF

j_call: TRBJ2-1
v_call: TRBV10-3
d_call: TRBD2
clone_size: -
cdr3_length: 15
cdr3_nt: TGTGCCATCAGTGCTAGCGGGCCCGCTCTCGATGAGCAGTTCTTC
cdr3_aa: CAISASGPALDEQFF

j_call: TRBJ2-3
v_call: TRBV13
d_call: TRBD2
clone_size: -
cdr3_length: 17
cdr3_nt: TGTGCCAGCAGCTCTGCACTAGCGGGAGACGGCACAGATACGCAGTATTTT
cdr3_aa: CASSSALAGDGTDTQYF

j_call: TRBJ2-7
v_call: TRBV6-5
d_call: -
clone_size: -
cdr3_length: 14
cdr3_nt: TGTGCCAGCAGCCCCACGGGGGCCTCCTACGAGCAGTACTTC
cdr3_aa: CASSPTGASYEQYF

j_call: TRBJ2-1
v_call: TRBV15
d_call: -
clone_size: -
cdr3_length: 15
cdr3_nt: TGTGCCACCAGCTCAGAGGGGCGGAGAGAGAATGAGCAGTTCTTC
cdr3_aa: CATSSEGRRENEQFF

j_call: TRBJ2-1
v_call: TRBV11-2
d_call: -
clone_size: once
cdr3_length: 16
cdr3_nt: TGTGCCAGCAGCTTAGACCTCGGGTTAACCTACAATGAGCAGTTCTTC
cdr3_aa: CASSLDLGLTYNEQFF

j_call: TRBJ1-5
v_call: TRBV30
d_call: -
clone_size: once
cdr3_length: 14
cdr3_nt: TGTGCCTGGAGTGTAGGGTCCCCAAATCAGCCCCAGCATTTT
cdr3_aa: CAWSVGSPNQPQHF

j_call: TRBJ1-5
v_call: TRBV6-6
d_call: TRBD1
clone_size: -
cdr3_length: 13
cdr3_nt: TGTGCCATAGACAGGGATGGCAATCAGCCCCAGCATTTT
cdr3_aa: CAIDRDGNQPQHF